This T cell receptor (beta chain) was retrieved from a study of persistence of HIV-infected CD4 T cells. Cells were stimulated with overlapping HIV-1 Gag 15-mer peptides. CD40L/CD69 double-negative CD45RO-high memory CD4+ T cells were collected. Suppressive ART was started during chronic HIV-1 infection in these adults. On this clone itself: The antigen is undetermined.

This was the immunoSEQ version 4 assay in survey mode. Method: immunoSEQ multiplex PCR; TCRdb's copy keeps in-frame clones and lacks some. This table holds tens of thousands of clones, just under 75% found once. The source was CD4+ T cells sorted from PBMCs after approximately 19-hour stimulation, collected from a patient who received antiretroviral therapy. The clonotype comes from an adult man with HIV who was CMV-seropositive.

The CDR3 is CASSPTMILGRNTEAFF. CDR3 DNA: TGTGCCAGCAGCCCTACCATGATTTTAGGTAGAAACACTGAAGCTTTCTTT. The chain is built from TRBV5-6 and TRBJ1-1; the D is unclear. The CDR3 spans 17 residues. Germline lookup yields CDR1 SGHDT and CDR2 YYEEEE. V dropped 4 bases and J dropped 2 bases, with 21 bases sitting between them.